This is a list of T cell receptor beta chains from one sample in a study of blood T cell repertoires in COVID-19. The method was immunoSEQ multiplex PCR; TCRdb's version includes in-frame clones alone and lacks a portion of them. The sample carries hundreds of thousands of clones, 87% recorded once. Material for sequencing was PBMCs or T cells enriched from blood (not recorded which). These receptors were taken from a woman between 25 and 40 years old with acute COVID-19. Each CDR3 is given with its conserved first and last residue. The D gene is left open where the match is weak. Not every row has a clone size; where given, it reads once, few, many or a size class.

D,J,V,size,CDR3,DNA
TRBD1,TRBJ2-7,TRBV7-9,.,CASSLGQTGPGYEQYF,TGTGCCAGCAGCTTAGGACAGACAGGGCCCGGCTACGAGCAGTACTTC
.,TRBJ1-2,TRBV7-3,.,CASSLESGGYTF,TGTGCCAGCAGCTTAGAATCAGGTGGCTACACCTTC
TRBD2,TRBJ2-1,TRBV5-6,.,CASSPGTSGWNEQFF,TGTGCCAGCAGCCCCGGGACTAGCGGTTGGAATGAGCAGTTCTTC
TRBD2,TRBJ2-3,TRBV7-3,.,CASSLSGGSADTQYF,TGTGCCAGCAGCTTGAGCGGGGGGAGCGCAGATACGCAGTATTTT
.,TRBJ1-4,TRBV28,.,CASSPKTEKLFF,TGTGCCAGCAGCCCGAAGACAGAAAAACTGTTTTTT
TRBD1,TRBJ1-5,TRBV6-5,.,CASTRTGGFGQPQHF,TGTGCCAGCACCCGGACAGGGGGATTCGGTCAGCCCCAGCATTTT
.,TRBJ1-2,TRBV3-1/TRBV3-2,.,CASSSKFGSGYTF,TGTGCCAGCAGCTCCAAATTCGGGAGTGGCTACACCTTC
TRBD1,TRBJ2-7,TRBV12-5,.,CASGLTRTGGNEQYF,TGTGCTAGTGGTTTGACCCGGACAGGGGGTAACGAGCAGTACTTC
TRBD1,TRBJ2-7,TRBV7-2,.,CASSGDRDRAYEQYF,TGTGCCAGCAGCGGAGACCGGGACAGGGCCTACGAGCAGTACTTC
TRBD2,TRBJ2-1,TRBV3-1/TRBV3-2,once,CASSRLAGGQQFF,TGTGCCAGCAGTCGACTAGCGGGAGGTCAGCAGTTCTTC
.,TRBJ1-3,TRBV28,.,CASSPGQTGNTIYF,TGTGCCAGCAGCCCCGGACAGACTGGAAACACCATATATTTT
.,TRBJ2-1,TRBV5-6,.,CASSFGQGRSFAEQFF,TGTGCCAGCAGCTTTGGGCAGGGGCGTTCTTTTGCGGAGCAGTTCTTC
TRBD1,TRBJ2-1,TRBV11-2,.,CASSLVRGPSYNEQFF,TGTGCCAGCAGCTTAGTCAGGGGGCCCTCCTACAATGAGCAGTTCTTC
.,TRBJ2-2,TRBV11-2,.,CASSSRGWGTNTGELFF,TGTGCCAGCAGCTCCCGGGGGTGGGGCACGAACACCGGGGAGCTGTTTTTT
TRBD1,TRBJ2-7,TRBV5-1,.,CASSKDRGRVYEQYF,TGCGCCAGCAGCAAGGACAGGGGGCGTGTTTACGAGCAGTACTTC
.,TRBJ2-1,TRBV6-2/TRBV6-3,.,CASSYLLAYNEQFF,TGTGCCAGCAGTTACCTACTAGCTTACAATGAGCAGTTCTTC
.,TRBJ2-7,TRBV24-1,.,CATSEPAGVPQYF,TGTGCCACCAGTGAGCCCGCAGGGGTCCCGCAGTACTTC
.,TRBJ2-1,TRBV28,.,CASSTKGGRSNEQFF,TGTGCCAGCAGTACAAAAGGCGGCCGGTCCAATGAGCAGTTCTTC
.,TRBJ2-3,TRBV24-1,.,CATSVAGSTDTQYF,TGTGCCACCAGTGTGGCGGGGAGCACAGATACGCAGTATTTT
.,TRBJ2-3,TRBV9,.,CASSGGVDTQYF,TGTGCCAGCAGCGGGGGGGTAGATACGCAGTATTTT
.,TRBJ1-2,TRBV28,.,CASSRVNGYTF,TGTGCCAGCAGCAGGGTCAATGGCTACACCTTC
TRBD2,TRBJ2-1,TRBV7-9,.,CASRSGGSYEQFF,TGTGCCAGCCGGTCGGGGGGTTCGTATGAGCAGTTCTTC
TRBD2,TRBJ2-2,TRBV6-1,.,CASSEFTSWAGAGELFF,TGTGCCAGCAGTGAGTTTACTAGCTGGGCGGGGGCCGGGGAGCTGTTTTTT
TRBD1,TRBJ1-5,TRBV5-5,once,CASSSGQAFQPQHF,TGTGCCAGCAGCTCGGGACAGGCATTCCAGCCCCAGCATTTT
TRBD1,TRBJ1-6,TRBV11-2,.,CASSSVQGYNSPLHF,TGTGCCAGCAGCTCGGTACAGGGGTATAATTCACCCCTCCACTTT
TRBD2,TRBJ2-3,TRBV5-4,once,CASSLRTSGSSDTQYF,TGTGCCAGCAGCCTAAGGACTAGCGGGTCCTCAGATACGCAGTATTTT
.,TRBJ2-7,TRBV7-9,.,CASSLVGQNYEQYF,TGTGCCAGCAGCTTAGTAGGACAGAACTACGAGCAGTACTTC